This is a list of T cell receptor beta chains from one sample in a study of CD8 T cells in ankylosing spondylitis. A single record per CDR3 protein comes from TCRdb applying MiXCR to the 5' RACE reads. This repertoire shows roughly 14,000 distinct CDR3 sequences, more than 2.5% found once; its top ten account for just over 8.5%. The sequenced material came from blood, either unsorted or a sorted T cell fraction (not recorded which). Every receptor here comes from a male donor with ankylosing spondylitis or in good health (not recorded which). Each CDR3 is given with its conserved first and last residue. D genes are given only for firm matches. The size entry gives how often the clone was seen (once, few, many) or a class if it is expanded.

D gene,J gene,clone size,V gene,CDR3 protein,CDR3 DNA
TRBD1,TRBJ2-2,many,TRBV9,CASSVERQGTGELFF,TGTGCCAGCAGCGTAGAGCGACAGGGGACCGGGGAGCTGTTTTTT
TRBD1,TRBJ1-1,medium-sized,TRBV9,CASSVGPPGQGVKREAFF,TGTGCCAGCAGCGTAGGTCCACCGGGACAGGGAGTTAAGAGGGAAGCTTTCTTT
TRBD1,TRBJ1-3,many,TRBV9,CASSVGDRSYSGNTIYF,TGTGCCAGCAGCGTGGGGGACAGGTCGTACTCTGGAAACACCATATATTTT
TRBD2,TRBJ2-1,medium-sized,TRBV9,CASSASSGRAIEQFF,TGTGCCAGCAGCGCCTCTAGCGGGAGGGCCATTGAGCAGTTCTTC
.,TRBJ2-1,many,TRBV9,CASTPSPGDNEQFF,TGTGCCAGCACCCCAAGTCCGGGGGACAATGAGCAGTTCTTC
TRBD2,TRBJ2-3,many,TRBV9,CASSPAGGSSTDTQYF,TGTGCCAGCAGCCCAGCGGGGGGGAGTTCCACAGATACGCAGTATTTT
.,TRBJ2-5,many,TRBV9,CASSPRRTGTQYF,TGTGCCAGCAGCCCCCGTCGTACGGGGACCCAGTACTTC
.,TRBJ2-2,many,TRBV9,CASSVRPGGVTGELFF,TGTGCCAGCAGCGTTCGTCCCGGTGGAGTAACCGGGGAGCTGTTTTTT
.,TRBJ2-3,medium-sized,TRBV9,CASSVTPTDTQYF,TGTGCCAGCAGCGTAACCCCCACAGATACGCAGTATTTT
.,TRBJ2-4,many,TRBV21-1,CASSDRQGVTDGAKNIQYF,TGTGCCAGCAGCGATCGACAGGGGGTGACCGACGGGGCCAAAAACATTCAGTACTTC
.,TRBJ1-2,many,TRBV9,CASSVGRANYGYTF,TGTGCCAGCAGCGTCGGCAGGGCAAACTATGGCTACACCTTC
.,TRBJ1-4,many,TRBV9,CASSGSGTDEKLFF,TGTGCCAGCAGCGGATCCGGGACGGACGAAAAACTGTTTTTT
.,TRBJ1-2,many,TRBV5-3,CASSVEDSYGYTF,TGTGCCAGCAGCGTAGAAGACAGCTATGGCTACACCTTC
TRBD1,TRBJ2-2,many,TRBV9,CASSEPGTGGMTGELFF,TGTGCCAGCAGCGAGCCCGGGACAGGGGGCATGACCGGGGAGCTGTTTTTT
TRBD2,TRBJ2-6,many,TRBV9,CASRGLHSSGANVLTF,TGTGCCAGCAGGGGACTACACAGCTCTGGGGCCAACGTCCTGACTTTC